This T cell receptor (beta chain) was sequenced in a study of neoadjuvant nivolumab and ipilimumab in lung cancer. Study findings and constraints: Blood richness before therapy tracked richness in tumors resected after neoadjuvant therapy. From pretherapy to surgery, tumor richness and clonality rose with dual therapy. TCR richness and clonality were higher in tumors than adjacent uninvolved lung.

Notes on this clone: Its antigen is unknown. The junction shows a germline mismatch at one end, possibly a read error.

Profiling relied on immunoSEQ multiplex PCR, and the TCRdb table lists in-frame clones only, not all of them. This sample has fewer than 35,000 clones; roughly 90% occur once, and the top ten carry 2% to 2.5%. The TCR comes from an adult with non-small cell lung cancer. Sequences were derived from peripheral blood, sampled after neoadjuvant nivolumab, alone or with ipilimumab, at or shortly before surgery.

The CDR3 DNA follows: TGTGCCAGCAGATTAGCGGGAGATACGCAGTATTTT. It specifies CASRLAGDTQYF. This rearrangement joins TRBV11-1 to TRBJ2-3; 7 bases are a match to TRBD2. The CDR3 spans 12 residues. Germline loops: CDR1 SGHAT, CDR2 FQDESV (reference sequence).